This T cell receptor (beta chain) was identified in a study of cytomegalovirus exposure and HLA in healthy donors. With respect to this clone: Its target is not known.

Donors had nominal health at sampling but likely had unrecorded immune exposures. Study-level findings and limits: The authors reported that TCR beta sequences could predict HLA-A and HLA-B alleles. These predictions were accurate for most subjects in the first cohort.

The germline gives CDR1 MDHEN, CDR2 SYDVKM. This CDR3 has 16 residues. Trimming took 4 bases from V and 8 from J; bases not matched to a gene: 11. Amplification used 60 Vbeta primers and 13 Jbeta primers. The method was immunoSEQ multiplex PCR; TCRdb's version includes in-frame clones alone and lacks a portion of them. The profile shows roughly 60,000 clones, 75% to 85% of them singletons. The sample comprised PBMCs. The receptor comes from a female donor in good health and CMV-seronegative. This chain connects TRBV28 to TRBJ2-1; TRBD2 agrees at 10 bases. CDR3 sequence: CASSSTSGATRDEQFF. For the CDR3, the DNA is TGTGCCAGCAGTTCTACTAGCGGGGCTACTAGGGATGAGCAGTTCTTC.